Listed below are T cell receptor beta chains from one sample, sequenced in a study of beta chain features in type 1 diabetes. This table comes from immunoSEQ multiplex PCR, and its TCRdb copy is limited to in-frame clones, with some not included. This sample has approximately 380,000 clones, with over 12% found just once. Material for sequencing was naive CD4+ T cells from blood. These receptors were taken from a woman between 18 and 29 years old in good health. The CDR3 runs from the conserved cysteine through the conserved F or W. The D gene is left open where the match is weak. Some rows mark clone size as missing; the rest say once, few, many or name a class of expanded clone.

D,V,J,size,length,DNA,CDR3
-,TRBV29-1,TRBJ1-4,-,11,TGCAGCGCTGGACATAATGAAAAACTGTTTTTT,CSAGHNEKLFF
-,TRBV5-1,TRBJ1-2,-,14,TGCGCCAGCAGCCTGACTATGGACGGTGATGGCTACACCTTC,CASSLTMDGDGYTF
TRBD1,TRBV30,TRBJ1-5,few,14,TGTGCCTGGAGTGTAGGAGGGGGCGGTCAGCCCCAGCATTTT,CAWSVGGGGQPQHF
TRBD2,TRBV18,TRBJ2-3,-,18,TGTGCCAGCTCACCCTCCTTGGGACTAGCGGGCCACACAGATACGCAGTATTTT,CASSPSLGLAGHTDTQYF
-,TRBV4-1,TRBJ2-5,-,12,TGCGCCAGCAGCCAAGATCTCGAGACCCAGTACTTC,CASSQDLETQYF
-,TRBV29-1,TRBJ1-4,few,13,TGCAGCGTTGAAGAGGCCCCTGGTGAAAAACTGTTTTTT,CSVEEAPGEKLFF
-,TRBV6-6,TRBJ1-1,-,9,TGTGCCAGCGGGAGGGAAGCTTTCTTT,CASGREAFF
TRBD2,TRBV5-4,TRBJ2-7,-,15,TGTGCCAGCAGCACGGGACTAGCGGGAGGCTACGAGCAGTACTTC,CASSTGLAGGYEQYF
TRBD1,TRBV30,TRBJ1-2,-,17,TGTGCCAGTAAACGATCCTCAGGACAGGGGACCTACTATGGCTACACCTTC,CASKRSSGQGTYYGYTF
TRBD1,TRBV9,TRBJ1-2,few,14,TGTGCCAGCAGCGGAGGAGACAGGGCGGATGGCTACACCTTC,CASSGGDRADGYTF
-,TRBV7-9,TRBJ2-7,-,12,TGTGCCAGCAGTCCGACAACCTACGAGCAGTACTTC,CASSPTTYEQYF
-,TRBV18,TRBJ2-2,-,14,TGTGCCAGCTCACCTTATGAGTACACCGGGGAGCTGTTTTTT,CASSPYEYTGELFF
-,TRBV7-9,TRBJ2-1,few,11,TGTGCCAGCCAGGGATCCAATGAGCAGTTCTTC,CASQGSNEQFF
-,TRBV7-9,TRBJ1-2,few,11,TGTGCCAGCAGCTCGCGGGGAGGCTACACCTTC,CASSSRGGYTF
TRBD1,TRBV5-1,TRBJ2-1,few,14,TGCGCCAGCAGCTTGTGGCAGGGGGCCGGTGAGCAGTTCTTC,CASSLWQGAGEQFF
-,TRBV7-2,TRBJ1-2,few,16,TGTGCCAGCAGCTCTAGCGGACAGACTTCTAACTATGGCTACACTTTC,CASSSSGQTSNYGYTF
TRBD1,TRBV7-9,TRBJ1-2,-,16,TGTGCCAGCAGCGCTATAGACAGGGGGCGCGGGTATGGCTACACCTTC,CASSAIDRGRGYGYTF
-,TRBV30,TRBJ1-1,-,14,TGTGCCTGGAGTGTAGAACAGCCGAACACTGAAGCTTTCTTT,CAWSVEQPNTEAFF
TRBD2,TRBV5-1,TRBJ2-1,-,14,TGCGCCAGCAGGTCTAGCGGGATTCATAATGAGCAGTTCTTC,CASRSSGIHNEQFF
-,TRBV7-2,TRBJ2-7,-,16,TGTGCCAGCAGCTTCGGAACGGCCCCAGCTACAGGCGAGCAGTACTTC,CASSFGTAPATGEQYF
-,TRBV18,TRBJ2-1,few,14,TGTGCCAGCTCGTCCGAAGTAGCCTACAATGAGCAGTTCTTC,CASSSEVAYNEQFF
TRBD1,TRBV7-8,TRBJ2-7,few,15,TGTGCCAGCAGCTTATGGACAGGGCAGGCCGACGAGCAGTACTTC,CASSLWTGQADEQYF
-,TRBV5-6,TRBJ2-7,few,14,TGTGCCAGCAGCTTGGGACTGCCTCGGGTCGAGCAGTACTTC,CASSLGLPRVEQYF
-,TRBV29-1,TRBJ2-5,-,14,TGCAGCGTTGTTGGTGGACCCGGGGTAGAGACCCAGTACTTC,CSVVGGPGVETQYF
TRBD1,TRBV30,TRBJ2-5,few,15,TGTGCCTGGATCTTACCGGGACAGGGAAAGGAGACCCAGTACTTC,CAWILPGQGKETQYF
-,TRBV5-6,TRBJ2-3,few,14,TGTGCCAGCAGCTCCAGGGATTTCACAGATACGCAGTATTTT,CASSSRDFTDTQYF
-,TRBV25-1,TRBJ1-2,few,15,TGTGCCAGCAGTGAATACAGGGTCACGGACTATGGCTACACCTTC,CASSEYRVTDYGYTF
TRBD1,TRBV19,TRBJ1-5,-,16,TGTGCCAGTAGTATCCCGGACAGGGGACCCTATCAGCCCCAGCATTTT,CASSIPDRGPYQPQHF
TRBD2,TRBV4-3,TRBJ2-7,-,17,TGCGCCAGCAGCCAACTTCGACTAGCGGGAGACCCCTACGAGCAGTACTTC,CASSQLRLAGDPYEQYF
TRBD2,TRBV4-2,TRBJ2-7,-,14,TGTGCCAGCAGCCAAGAGGTACTAGCGGGCGGGCAGTACTTC,CASSQEVLAGGQYF
-,TRBV14,TRBJ2-2,-,13,TGTGCCAGCAGCCTCGCGAACACCGGGGAGCTGTTTTTT,CASSLANTGELFF
-,TRBV18,TRBJ2-1,-,16,TGTGCCAGCTCACCAGTAGCCCGGAGGACCTACAATGAGCAGTTCTTC,CASSPVARRTYNEQFF
TRBD1,TRBV18,TRBJ2-7,-,13,TGTGCCAGCTCTCCGGGACAGGTCTACGAGCAGTACTTC,CASSPGQVYEQYF
-,TRBV6-5,TRBJ2-4,-,14,TGTGCCAGCAAGTATTCATTACAGGTGGACATTCAGTACTTC,CASKYSLQVDIQYF
TRBD2,TRBV30,TRBJ2-1,-,14,TGTGCCTGGAGTGCTAAGCGGGAGAACGATGAGCAGTTCTTC,CAWSAKRENDEQFF
TRBD2,TRBV4-3,TRBJ2-5,-,20,TGCGCCAGCAGCCAAGATTACGCATACGGGACTAGCGGGAATCGGGAGACCCAGTACTTC,CASSQDYAYGTSGNRETQYF
TRBD1,TRBV4-1,TRBJ1-4,few,16,TGCGCCAGCAGCCAAACAGGGGGCCGAACTAATGAAAAACTGTTTTTT,CASSQTGGRTNEKLFF
TRBD1,TRBV5-1,TRBJ1-2,-,15,TGCGCCAGCAGCGAGGAGGGACAGGGGGCACGTGGCTACACCTTC,CASSEEGQGARGYTF
-,TRBV9,TRBJ2-1,-,14,TGTGCCAGCAGCGTAGGTGGCGGTGGCGCTGAGCAGTTCTTC,CASSVGGGGAEQFF
-,TRBV29-1,TRBJ2-7,few,12,TGCAGCGTTGATGGGGAAGCGGACGAGCAGTACTTC,CSVDGEADEQYF
TRBD2,TRBV19,TRBJ2-2,few,13,TGTGCCAGTAGTCCCCAGCGGGACGGGGAGCTGTTTTTT,CASSPQRDGELFF
TRBD2,TRBV5-8,TRBJ2-3,few,16,TGTGCCAGCAGCTTGGCTTCGGGAGGGAGCACAGATACGCAGTATTTT,CASSLASGGSTDTQYF
TRBD1,TRBV30,TRBJ1-3,-,12,TGTGCCTGGAGCCCGGGACAGGACACCATATATTTT,CAWSPGQDTIYF
-,TRBV4-2,TRBJ2-1,few,13,TGTGCCAGCAGCCAAGCTAGAGACAATGAGCAGTTCTTC,CASSQARDNEQFF
-,TRBV14,TRBJ2-1,few,13,TGTGCCAGCAGCCAAGGGGCCGGGGATGAGCAGTTCTTC,CASSQGAGDEQFF
TRBD2,TRBV9,TRBJ2-7,few,15,TGTGCCAGCAGCGGAGGGGGGACTAGATTCGGCGAGCAGTACTTC,CASSGGGTRFGEQYF
TRBD1,TRBV30,TRBJ2-5,few,16,TGTGCCTGGAGCAGGAGGGACAGGGGGTACCAAGAGACCCAGTACTTC,CAWSRRDRGYQETQYF
-,TRBV29-1,TRBJ2-1,few,13,TGCAGCGTTGATTTAGCTAGCTACAATGAGCAGTTCTTC,CSVDLASYNEQFF
-,TRBV7-2,TRBJ1-1,-,15,TGTGCCAGCAGCCCATCGAGAGACACCCAAAAGGCAGCTTTCTTT,CASSPSRDTQKAAFF
TRBD1,TRBV28,TRBJ2-1,-,13,TGTGCCACCGAGACAGGGGGAAAAGATGAGCAGTTCTTC,CATETGGKDEQFF
-,TRBV28,TRBJ2-7,few,15,TGTGCCAGCAGCTCCAAAGGGACGGGAGTCTACGAGCAGTACTTC,CASSSKGTGVYEQYF